Shown below are 2 T cell receptor beta chains from a single sample sequenced in a study of graft-versus-host responses after intestinal transplantation. Some clones are missing from TCRdb's copy, which holds only in-frame ones; the method was immunoSEQ multiplex PCR. The sample contains 75,000 to 100,000 clones, 85% to 95% of which appear only once. No antigens are known for them. Sample: unstimulated CD8+ T cells sorted from spleen or lymph node cells, taken before intestinal transplant. These TCRs come from a human donor who received an intestinal transplant.

The chain is built from TRBV27 and TRBJ2-2; TRBD1 is a possible D gene (5 bases). CDR3 length: 16 amino acids. The V end lost 3 bases, the J end lost 5 bases, and 16 bases lay between the germline ends. From germline, CDR1 is MNHEY and CDR2 SMNVEV (reference sequence). CDR3 region: CASSFITQGGTGELFF. DNA of the CDR3: TGTGCCAGCAGTTTCATCACCCAGGGTGGAACCGGGGAGCTGTTTTTT.

The CDR3 sequence is CASSSSSVWPYEQYF. CDR3 coding DNA: TGTGCCAGCAGCTCCTCATCAGTGTGGCCTTACGAGCAGTACTTC. This chain links TRBV13 with TRBJ2-7, with unresolved D. Germline-derived CDR1 and CDR2 are PRHDT and FYEKMQ (reference sequence). This CDR3 region has 15 residues. V shed 4 bases and J shed 4 bases, with 17 bases lying between them.